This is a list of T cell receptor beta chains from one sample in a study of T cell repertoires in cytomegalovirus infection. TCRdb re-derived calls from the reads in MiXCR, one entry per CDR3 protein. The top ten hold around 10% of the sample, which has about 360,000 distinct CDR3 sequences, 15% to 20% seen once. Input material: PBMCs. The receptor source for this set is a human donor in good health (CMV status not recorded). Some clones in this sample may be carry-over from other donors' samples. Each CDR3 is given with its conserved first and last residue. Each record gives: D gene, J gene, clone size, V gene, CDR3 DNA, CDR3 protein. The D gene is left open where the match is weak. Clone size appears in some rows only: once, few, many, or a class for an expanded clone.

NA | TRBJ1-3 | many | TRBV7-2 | TGTGCCAGCAGCCCCGAGGGGGGCGGTGGAAACACCATATATTTT | CASSPEGGGGNTIYF
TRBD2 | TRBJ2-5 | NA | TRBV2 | TGTGCCAGCGGGCTGGGGAGTAGCGGGGAGACCCAGTACTTC | CASGLGSSGETQYF
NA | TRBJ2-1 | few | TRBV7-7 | TGTGCCAGCAGTTTGGGGCGGGAAATCTACAATGAGCAGTTCTTC | CASSLGREIYNEQFF
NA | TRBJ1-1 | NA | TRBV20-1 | TGCAGTGCTAGAATGAACACTGAAGCTTTCTTT | CSARMNTEAFF
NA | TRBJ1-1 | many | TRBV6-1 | TGTGCCAGCAGTCGAGAGGGGGTAGGAGTATTCATGAACACTGAAGCTTTCTTT | CASSREGVGVFMNTEAFF
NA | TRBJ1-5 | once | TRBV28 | TGTGCCAGCAGTTTCCCTCCCTATGACGGAAATAGCAATCAGACCCAGCATTTT | CASSFPPYDGNSNQTQHF
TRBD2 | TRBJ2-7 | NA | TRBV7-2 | TGTGCCAGCAGCCCCGCTAGCGGGAGCCTCGAGCAGTACTTC | CASSPASGSLEQYF
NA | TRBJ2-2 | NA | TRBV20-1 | TGCAGTGCTAGAGCTTGGGCCGGGGAGCTGTTTTTT | CSARAWAGELFF
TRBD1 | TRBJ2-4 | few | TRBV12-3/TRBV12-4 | TGTGCCAGCACCCTGAGAGGACAGGGAAACATTCAGTACTTC | CASTLRGQGNIQYF
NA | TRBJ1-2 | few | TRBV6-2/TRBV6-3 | TGTGCCAGCACCGAACGAGGGTTCCAACATGGCTACACCTTC | CASTERGFQHGYTF
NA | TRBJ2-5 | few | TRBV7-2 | TGTGCCAGCAGCTTAGGGAGTGGCAGGGTGGTCGAGACCCAGTACTTC | CASSLGSGRVVETQYF
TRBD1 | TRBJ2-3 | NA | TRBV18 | TGTGCCAGCTCACCACCGGGACAGGGCCAAGATACGCAGTATTTT | CASSPPGQGQDTQYF
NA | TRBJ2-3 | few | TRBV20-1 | TGCAGTGCTAGGAGGAGCGGGCGCCGTGAAGATACGCAGTATTTT | CSARRSGRREDTQYF
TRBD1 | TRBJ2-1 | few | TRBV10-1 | TGCGCCAGCAGTGACGGAGGACAGGGGTACAATGAGCAGTTCTTC | CASSDGGQGYNEQFF
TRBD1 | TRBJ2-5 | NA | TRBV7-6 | TGTGCCAGCAGCTTCACAGGGGGCGCCGGGGAGACCCAGTACTTC | CASSFTGGAGETQYF
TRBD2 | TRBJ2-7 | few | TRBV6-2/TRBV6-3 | TGTGCCAGCAGTTCGACAGCGGGAGGATGGGAGCAGTACTTC | CASSSTAGGWEQYF
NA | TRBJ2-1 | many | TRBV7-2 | TGTGCCAGCAGCTCGACCATGAGGAATGAGCAGTTCTTC | CASSSTMRNEQFF
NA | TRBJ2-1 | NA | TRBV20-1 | TGCAGTGCTAGCGGACCAGAATCGGGGGGCGATGAGCAGTTCTTC | CSASGPESGGDEQFF
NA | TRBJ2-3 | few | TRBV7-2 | TGTGCCAGCAGCTTAGCCGGTGGTTTCGATACGCAGTATTTT | CASSLAGGFDTQYF
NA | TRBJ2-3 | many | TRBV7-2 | TGTGCCAGCAGCTCCGGGACAACTACCGGAGATACGCAGTATTTT | CASSSGTTTGDTQYF
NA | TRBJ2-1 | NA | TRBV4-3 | TGCGCCAGCAGCCAGACACTACCCCAGGGGCAGTTCTTC | CASSQTLPQGQFF
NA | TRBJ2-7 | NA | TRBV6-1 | TGTGCCAGCAGTTACGGGTTTGGGGGACCGGGATTATGGTCTTACGAGCAGTACTTC | CASSYGFGGPGLWSYEQYF
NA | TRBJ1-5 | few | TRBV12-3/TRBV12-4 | TGTGCCAGCAGACAGACGGATAGCAATCAGCCCCAGCATTTT | CASRQTDSNQPQHF
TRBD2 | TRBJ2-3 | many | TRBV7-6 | TGTGCCAGCAGCTTAGCGTCGCTAGCGGGAGGCACAGATACGCAGTATTTT | CASSLASLAGGTDTQYF
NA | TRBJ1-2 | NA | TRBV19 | TGTGCCAGTAGTCCACAATTTTATGGCTACACCTTC | CASSPQFYGYTF
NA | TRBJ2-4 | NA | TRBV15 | TGTGCCACCAGCAGAGATCGAAACATTCAGTACTTC | CATSRDRNIQYF